This T cell receptor beta chain was profiled in a study of blood T cell repertoires in COVID-19. The repertoire was sequenced with immunoSEQ multiplex PCR; TCRdb's copy has only in-frame clones and lacks some. The table lists about 220,000 clones, about 78% of them singletons. This clone was seen once. Sequencing was performed on peripheral blood. This clonotype was obtained from a woman between 65 and 79 years old with acute or convalescent COVID-19.

The DNA of the CDR3 is TGTGCCAGCAGCTTAGCCCCTGCGGGCTACGAGCAGTACTTC. Translating gives CASSLAPAGYEQYF. This chain joins TRBV7-2 and TRBJ2-7, with TRBD2 as a possible D gene (5 bases). CDR3 length equals 14 residues. The V gene's germline CDR1 is SGHTA and CDR2 FQGNSA. The V gene lost 0 bases and the J gene lost 3 bases, with 9 bases spanning the gap.